The present T cell receptor beta chain was sequenced within a study of T cell repertoires in cytomegalovirus infection. For the study at large: Public TCR beta signatures provided an indication of both CMV infection and a matching HLA type.

Using its own MiXCR run on the reads, TCRdb lists one record per CDR3 protein. The table records hundreds of thousands of distinct CDR3 sequences, about 33% of them present only once. Study results and limitations: HLA-C-restricted CMV clonotypes gave the most frequent clonotype in two of eight donors. Using cumulative public TCR beta family frequency, the authors identified those who carried CMV together with the relevant HLA.

Concerning this clonotype itself: As yet, its antigen is unknown.

The V and J ends lost 2 bases and 0 bases respectively, with 8 bases between them. CDR3 length: 15 residues. The V gene's germline CDR1 is SGHVS and CDR2 FNYEAQ. This material consisted of cultured PBMCs, taken from culture after CMV antigen stimulation. The sequence came from a human donor in good health (CMV status not recorded). Some clones in this sample may be carry-over from other donors' samples. The chain employs TRBV7-6 and TRBJ1-5, with D possibly TRBD1 on 5 matching bases. The CDR3, as DNA: TGTGCCAGCAGCTTATTCGACAGTAGCAATCAGCCCCAGCATTTT. Its protein is CASSLFDSSNQPQHF.